A selection of T cell receptor beta chains follows, all from one sample in a study of CXCR3-negative and CXCR3-positive naive CD8 T cells. Following a re-call of the 5' RACE reads, TCRdb has one entry per CDR3 protein and lacks DNA. The specimen's table records fewer than 60,000 distinct CDR3 sequences. Sequenced material: naive CXCR3- CD8+ T cells from blood. These receptors were taken from a human donor in good health. Some clones in this sample may be carry-over from other donors' samples. The CDR3 runs from the conserved cysteine through the conserved F or W. Not all rows give a size; the values are once, few, many and, for expanded clones, a class.

j_call v_call clone_size cdr3_aa
TRBJ2-5 TRBV12-3/TRBV12-4 . CASSLQWRETQYF
TRBJ1-1 TRBV12-3/TRBV12-4 . CASSSENTEAFF
TRBJ2-3 TRBV28 . CATSPRGRTQYF
TRBJ1-1 TRBV18 . CASSPGQTTEAFF
TRBJ2-5 TRBV7-9 . CASRLDPETQYF
TRBJ1-1 TRBV5-1 . CASSLARTTEAFF
TRBJ2-3 TRBV20-1 . CSARDEWTSGVGRTRYTQYF
TRBJ2-7 TRBV5-1 . CASSLGGTVEFPYEQYF
TRBJ2-3 TRBV29-1 medium-sized CSVEGNDTQYF
TRBJ2-7 TRBV7-6 . CASSLGGTSRHEQYF
TRBJ2-7 TRBV2 . CASNLNAYEQYF
TRBJ2-7 TRBV29-1 . CSVETSYRQYF
TRBJ2-7 TRBV28 . CASRPSGSSIDEQYF
TRBJ2-1 TRBV28 . CASRRRGHNEQFF
TRBJ1-4 TRBV15 . CVTSRDGGGAREKLFF
TRBJ2-7 TRBV20-1 . CSARAASSRYEQYF
TRBJ2-1 TRBV28 . CASSLVRSSYNEQFF
TRBJ2-7 TRBV19 . CATGEGGTSYEQYF
TRBJ2-1 TRBV12-3/TRBV12-4 . CASSSAGTRDEQFF
TRBJ2-7 TRBV7-9 . CASSLDIGREFEQYF
TRBJ2-7 TRBV21-1 . CASSKGAGREQYF
TRBJ2-5 TRBV5-4 . CASSLAPAEKETQYF
TRBJ1-1 TRBV5-4 . CASTQWMNTEAFF
TRBJ2-7 TRBV27 . CASSPARGPYEQYF
TRBJ2-7 TRBV7-2 . CASSFQDGLAGGDEQYF
TRBJ1-1 TRBV7-9 . CASSLGVIQGLGTETFF
TRBJ2-7 TRBV7-6 . CASSLTSSYEQYF
TRBJ2-7 TRBV29-1 . CSVAEGRFDEQYF
TRBJ2-7 TRBV28 . CASSYRDKSYEQYF
TRBJ2-7 TRBV4-1 . CASSQDYRGREQYF
TRBJ2-1 TRBV6-1 . CASSEVRFNEQFF
TRBJ2-1 TRBV24-1 . CATAGPYNEQFF
TRBJ2-7 TRBV6-5 . CASTNGYRPYEQYF
TRBJ2-6 TRBV30 . CAWSVTGANVLTF
TRBJ2-1 TRBV4-3 . CASSQYEGDLYNEQFF
TRBJ1-1 TRBV4-1 . CASSQAWTGNTEAFF
TRBJ2-7 TRBV12-3/TRBV12-4 . CASSWGTTFAEQYF